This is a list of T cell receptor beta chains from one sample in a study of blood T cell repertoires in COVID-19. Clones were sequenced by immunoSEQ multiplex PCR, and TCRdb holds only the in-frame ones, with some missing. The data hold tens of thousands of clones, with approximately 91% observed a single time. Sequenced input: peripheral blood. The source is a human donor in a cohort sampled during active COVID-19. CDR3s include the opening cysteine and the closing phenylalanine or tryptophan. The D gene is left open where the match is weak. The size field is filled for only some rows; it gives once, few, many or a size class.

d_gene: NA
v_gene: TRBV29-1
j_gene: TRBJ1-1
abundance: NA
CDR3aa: CSVNTHENTEAFF
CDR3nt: TGCAGCGTTAATACACACGAGAACACTGAAGCTTTCTTT

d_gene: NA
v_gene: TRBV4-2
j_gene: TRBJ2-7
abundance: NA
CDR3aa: CASSQGGGVDEQYF
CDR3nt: TGTGCCAGCAGCCAAGGAGGGGGGGTCGACGAGCAGTACTTC

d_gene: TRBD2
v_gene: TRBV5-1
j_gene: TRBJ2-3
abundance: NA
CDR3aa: CASSLAVAGATDTQYF
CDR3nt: TGCGCCAGCAGCTTGGCTGTAGCGGGTGCCACAGATACGCAGTATTTT

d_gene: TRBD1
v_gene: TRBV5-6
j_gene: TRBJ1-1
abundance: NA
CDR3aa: CASSRLGQGNTEAFF
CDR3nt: TGTGCCAGCAGCCGGCTCGGACAGGGGAACACTGAAGCTTTCTTT

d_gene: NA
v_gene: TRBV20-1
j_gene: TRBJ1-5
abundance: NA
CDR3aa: CSAEEQPQHF
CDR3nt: TGCAGTGCCGAGGAACAGCCCCAGCATTTT

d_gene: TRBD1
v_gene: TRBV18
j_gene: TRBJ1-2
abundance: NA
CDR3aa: CASSPPGQGPYGYTF
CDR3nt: TGTGCCAGCTCACCGCCCGGACAGGGACCCTATGGCTACACCTTC

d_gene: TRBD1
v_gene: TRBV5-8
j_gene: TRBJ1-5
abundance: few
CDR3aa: CASSLASRDRKHSNQPQHF
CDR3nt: TGTGCCAGCAGCTTGGCGTCCCGGGACAGGAAACATAGCAATCAGCCCCAGCATTTT

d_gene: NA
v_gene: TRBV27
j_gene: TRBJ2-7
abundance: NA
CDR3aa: CASRYEGRSYEQYF
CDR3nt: TGTGCCAGCAGGTACGAGGGTCGATCCTACGAGCAGTACTTC

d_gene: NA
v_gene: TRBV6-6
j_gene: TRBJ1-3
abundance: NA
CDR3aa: CASRLQSSGNTIYF
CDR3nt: TGTGCCAGCAGGCTACAGAGCTCTGGAAACACCATATATTTT

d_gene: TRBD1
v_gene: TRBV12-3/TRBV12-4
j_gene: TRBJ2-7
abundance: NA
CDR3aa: CASSGTAGREQYF
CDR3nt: TGTGCCAGCAGTGGGACAGCCGGGCGCGAGCAGTACTTC

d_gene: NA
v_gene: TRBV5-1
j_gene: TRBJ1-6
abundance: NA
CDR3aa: CASSRQGSGNSPLHF
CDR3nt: TGCGCCAGCAGCCGCCAGGGTTCAGGCAATTCACCCCTCCACTTT

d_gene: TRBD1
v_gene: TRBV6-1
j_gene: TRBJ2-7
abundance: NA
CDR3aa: CASSEAPTGTGVYEQYF
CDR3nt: TGTGCCAGCAGTGAAGCGCCCACGGGGACAGGGGTCTACGAGCAGTACTTC

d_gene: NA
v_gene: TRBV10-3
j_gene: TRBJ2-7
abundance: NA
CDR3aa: CAISDVGGGYEQYF
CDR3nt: TGTGCCATCAGTGATGTGGGGGGAGGCTACGAGCAGTACTTC

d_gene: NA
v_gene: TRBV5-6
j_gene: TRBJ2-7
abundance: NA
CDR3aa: CASSLAGDEQYF
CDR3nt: TGTGCCAGCAGCTTGGCCGGGGACGAGCAGTACTTC

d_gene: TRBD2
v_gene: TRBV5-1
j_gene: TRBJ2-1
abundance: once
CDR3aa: CASSLGGIAGGNEQFF
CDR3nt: TGCGCCAGCAGCCTGGGAGGGATAGCGGGGGGCAATGAGCAGTTCTTC

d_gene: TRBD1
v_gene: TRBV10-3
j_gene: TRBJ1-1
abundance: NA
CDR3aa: CAISGTGTGNTEAFF
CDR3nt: TGTGCCATCAGTGGGACCGGGACAGGGAACACTGAAGCTTTCTTT

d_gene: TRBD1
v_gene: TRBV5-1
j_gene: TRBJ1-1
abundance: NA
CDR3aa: CASLPGGQMNTEAFF
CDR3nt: TGCGCCAGCCTTCCTGGGGGACAGATGAACACTGAAGCTTTCTTT

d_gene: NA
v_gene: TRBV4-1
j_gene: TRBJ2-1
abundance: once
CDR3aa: CASSPRGGANYNEQFF
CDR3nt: TGCGCCAGCAGCCCCAGAGGGGGGGCGAACTACAATGAGCAGTTCTTC

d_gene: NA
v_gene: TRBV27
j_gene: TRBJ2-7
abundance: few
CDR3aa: CASSLRGREQYF
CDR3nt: TGTGCCAGCAGTTTACGGGGTCGGGAGCAGTACTTC

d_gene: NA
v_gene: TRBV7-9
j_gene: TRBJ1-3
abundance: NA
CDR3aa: CASSFRPGTDSSGNTIYF
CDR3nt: TGTGCCAGCAGCTTTCGACCCGGGACGGACAGCTCTGGAAACACCATATATTTT

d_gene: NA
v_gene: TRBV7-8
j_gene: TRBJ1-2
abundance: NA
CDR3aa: CASSSLAGRRFDGYTF
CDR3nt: TGTGCCAGCAGCTCCCTAGCAGGAAGGCGGTTCGATGGCTACACCTTC

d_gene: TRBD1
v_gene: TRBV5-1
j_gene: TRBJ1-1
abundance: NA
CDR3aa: CASSPTGTGGSEAFF
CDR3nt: TGCGCCAGCAGCCCTACCGGGACAGGGGGGTCTGAAGCTTTCTTT

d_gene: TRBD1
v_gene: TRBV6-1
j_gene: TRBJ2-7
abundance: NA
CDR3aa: CASSEQRDRTTPHYEQYF
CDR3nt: TGTGCCAGCAGTGAACAACGGGACAGGACCACCCCCCACTACGAGCAGTACTTC

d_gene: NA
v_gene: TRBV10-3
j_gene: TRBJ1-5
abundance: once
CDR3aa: CAISARHNDQPQHF
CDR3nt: TGTGCCATCAGTGCCAGACATAACGATCAGCCCCAGCATTTT

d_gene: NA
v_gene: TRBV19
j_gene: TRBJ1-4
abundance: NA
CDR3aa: CASSIGPRGEKLFF
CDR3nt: TGTGCCAGTAGTATCGGACCTAGGGGTGAAAAACTGTTTTTT

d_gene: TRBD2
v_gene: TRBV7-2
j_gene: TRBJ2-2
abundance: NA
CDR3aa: CASSLDRGGANPGELFF
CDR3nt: TGTGCCAGCAGCTTAGACCGCGGGGGGGCCAATCCCGGGGAGCTGTTTTTT

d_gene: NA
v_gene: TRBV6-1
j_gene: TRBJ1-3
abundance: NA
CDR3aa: CASSERSGNTIYF
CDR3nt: TGTGCCAGCAGTGAACGGTCAGGAAACACCATATATTTT

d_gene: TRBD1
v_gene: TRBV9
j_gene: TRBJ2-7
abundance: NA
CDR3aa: CASSLGPGQLTYEQYF
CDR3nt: TGTGCCAGCAGCCTCGGGCCGGGACAGCTCACCTACGAGCAGTACTTC

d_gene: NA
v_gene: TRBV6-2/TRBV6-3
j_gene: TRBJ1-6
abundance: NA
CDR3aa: CASSRTAGVGTNSPLHF
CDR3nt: TGTGCCAGCAGCCGGACAGCCGGGGTTGGCACTAACTCACCCCTCCACTTT

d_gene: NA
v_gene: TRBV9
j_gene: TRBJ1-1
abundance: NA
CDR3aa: CASSPTLGGEAFF
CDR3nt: TGTGCCAGCAGCCCGACCTTGGGAGGAGAAGCTTTCTTT

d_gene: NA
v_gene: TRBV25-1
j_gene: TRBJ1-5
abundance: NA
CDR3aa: CASSDWTDSNQPQHF
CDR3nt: TGTGCCAGCAGTGACTGGACAGATAGCAATCAGCCCCAGCATTTT

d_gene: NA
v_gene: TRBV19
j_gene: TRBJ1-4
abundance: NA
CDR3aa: CASMPRGGSEKLFF
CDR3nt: TGTGCCAGTATGCCTCGGGGGGGAAGTGAAAAACTGTTTTTT

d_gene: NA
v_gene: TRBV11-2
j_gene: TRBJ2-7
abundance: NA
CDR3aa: CASSLFSGTSYEQYF
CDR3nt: TGTGCCAGCAGTTTATTCTCCGGGACAAGCTACGAGCAGTACTTC

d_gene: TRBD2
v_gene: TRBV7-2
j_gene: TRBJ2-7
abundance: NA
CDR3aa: CASSLLAGGAEQYF
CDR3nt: TGTGCCAGCAGCTTACTCGCGGGGGGGGCCGAGCAGTACTTC

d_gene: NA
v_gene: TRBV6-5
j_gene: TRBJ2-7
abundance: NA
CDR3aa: CASSYEAGSSEQYF
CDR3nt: TGTGCCAGCAGTTATGAGGCAGGGTCGTCCGAGCAGTACTTC

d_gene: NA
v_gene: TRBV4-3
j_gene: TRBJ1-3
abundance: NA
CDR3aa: CASSQALSSGNTIYF
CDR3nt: TGCGCCAGCAGCCAAGCCCTGAGCTCTGGAAACACCATATATTTT

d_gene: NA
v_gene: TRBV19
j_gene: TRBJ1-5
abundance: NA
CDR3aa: CASSNRGANNQPQHF
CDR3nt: TGTGCCAGTAGTAACCGTGGGGCTAACAATCAGCCCCAGCATTTT

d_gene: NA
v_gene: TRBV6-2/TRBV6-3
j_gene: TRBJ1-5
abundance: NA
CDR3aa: CASSPQGNSNQPQHF
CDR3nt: TGTGCCAGCAGTCCACAGGGAAATAGCAATCAGCCCCAGCATTTT

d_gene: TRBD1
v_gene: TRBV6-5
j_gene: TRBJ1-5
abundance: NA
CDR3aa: CASRPGQGNQPQHF
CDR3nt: TGTGCCAGCAGACCTGGACAGGGGAATCAGCCCCAGCATTTT

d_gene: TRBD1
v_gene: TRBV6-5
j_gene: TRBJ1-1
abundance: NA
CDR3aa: CASSRDRGTEAFF
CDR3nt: TGTGCCAGCAGCCGGGACAGGGGGACTGAAGCTTTCTTT

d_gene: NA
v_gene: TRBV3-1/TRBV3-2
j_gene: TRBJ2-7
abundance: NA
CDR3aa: CASSPIRLTYEQYF
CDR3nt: TGTGCCAGCAGCCCGATTCGACTGACCTACGAGCAGTACTTC

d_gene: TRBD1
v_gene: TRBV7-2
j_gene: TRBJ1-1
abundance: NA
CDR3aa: CASSLGQMNTEAFF
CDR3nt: TGTGCCAGCAGCTTGGGACAGATGAACACTGAAGCTTTCTTT

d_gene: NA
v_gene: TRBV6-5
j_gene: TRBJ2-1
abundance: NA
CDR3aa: CASGRTTYNEQFF
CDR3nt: TGTGCCAGCGGAAGAACTACCTACAATGAGCAGTTCTTC

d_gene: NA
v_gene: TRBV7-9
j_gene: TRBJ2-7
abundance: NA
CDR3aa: CASSSTGHLIHEQYF
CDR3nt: TGTGCCAGCAGCTCAACGGGACATCTGATCCACGAGCAGTACTTC

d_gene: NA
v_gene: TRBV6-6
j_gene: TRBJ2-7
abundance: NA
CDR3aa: CASSFLGAHSYEQYF
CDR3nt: TGTGCCAGCAGCTTCCTTGGGGCCCACTCCTACGAGCAGTACTTC

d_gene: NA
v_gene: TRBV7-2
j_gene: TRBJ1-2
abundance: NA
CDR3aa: CASSLDGPYGYTF
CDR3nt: TGTGCCAGCAGCTTAGATGGCCCCTATGGCTACACCTTC

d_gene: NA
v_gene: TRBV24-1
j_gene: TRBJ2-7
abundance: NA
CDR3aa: CATSDWEGGNEQYF
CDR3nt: TGTGCCACCAGTGACTGGGAGGGGGGCAACGAGCAGTACTTC

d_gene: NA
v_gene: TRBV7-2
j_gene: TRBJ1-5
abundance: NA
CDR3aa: CASSFTGSLVQPQHF
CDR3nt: TGTGCCAGCAGCTTCACGGGGAGTTTGGTTCAGCCCCAGCATTTT

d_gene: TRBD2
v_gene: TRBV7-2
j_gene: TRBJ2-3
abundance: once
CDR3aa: CASSFGGGGSDTQYF
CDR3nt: TGTGCCAGCAGCTTTGGCGGGGGAGGATCAGATACGCAGTATTTT

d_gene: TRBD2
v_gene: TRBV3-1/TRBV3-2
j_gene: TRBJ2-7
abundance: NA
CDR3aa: CASSRGSSGGAYEQYF
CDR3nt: TGTGCCAGCAGCCGAGGATCGAGCGGGGGGGCCTACGAGCAGTACTTC

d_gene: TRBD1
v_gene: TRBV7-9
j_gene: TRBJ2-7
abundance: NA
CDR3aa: CASSFGTGNHNYEQYF
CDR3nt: TGTGCCAGCAGCTTTGGGACAGGGAACCACAACTACGAGCAGTACTTC

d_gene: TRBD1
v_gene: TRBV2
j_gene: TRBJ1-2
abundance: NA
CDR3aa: CASSVTGGGYGYTF
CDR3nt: TGTGCCAGCAGCGTGACAGGGGGAGGGTATGGCTACACCTTC

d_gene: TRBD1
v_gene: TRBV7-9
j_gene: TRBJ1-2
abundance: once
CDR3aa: CASSFTMTGNYGYTF
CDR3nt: TGTGCCAGCAGCTTCACGATGACAGGGAATTATGGCTACACCTTC

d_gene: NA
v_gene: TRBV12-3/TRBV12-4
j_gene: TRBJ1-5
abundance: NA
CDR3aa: CASSRQGKIHF
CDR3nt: TGTGCCAGCAGTCGGCAGGGTAAAATACATTTT